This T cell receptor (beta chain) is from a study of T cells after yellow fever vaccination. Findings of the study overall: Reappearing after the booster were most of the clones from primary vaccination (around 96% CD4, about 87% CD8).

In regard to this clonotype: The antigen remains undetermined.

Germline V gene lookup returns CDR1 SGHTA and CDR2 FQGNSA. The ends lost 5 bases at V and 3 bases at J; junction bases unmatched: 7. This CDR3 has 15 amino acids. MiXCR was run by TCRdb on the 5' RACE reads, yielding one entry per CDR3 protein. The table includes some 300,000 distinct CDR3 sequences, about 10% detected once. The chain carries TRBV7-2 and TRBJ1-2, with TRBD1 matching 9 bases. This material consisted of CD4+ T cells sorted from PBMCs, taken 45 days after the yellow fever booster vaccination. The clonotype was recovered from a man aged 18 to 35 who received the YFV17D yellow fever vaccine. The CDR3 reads CASSPPGTGYYGYTF. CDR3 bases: TGTGCCAGCAGCCCACCCGGGACAGGGTACTATGGCTACACCTTC.